This is a list of T cell receptor beta chains from one sample in a study of metastatic and nonmetastatic thyroid tumors. From the PCR reads, TCRdb re-called clones with MiXCR. The sample has some 84,000 clones, roughly 8.6% seen once; the top ten hold approximately 8.8%. The sequenced sample consisted of blood. The receptor set was obtained from a female donor with papillary thyroid cancer or a benign thyroid nodule (not recorded which). Some clones in this sample may be carry-over from other donors' samples. CDR3s include the opening cysteine and the closing phenylalanine or tryptophan. D genes are given only for firm matches. The size entry is marked missing in some rows and otherwise reads once, few, many or a size class.

d_call: TRBD2
j_call: TRBJ2-3
v_call: TRBV5-1
clone_size: many
cdr3_nt: TGCGCCAGCAGTCCCTTTAGCGGGAGCTACACATATACGCAGTATTTT
cdr3_aa: CASSPFSGSYTYTQYF

d_call: NA
j_call: TRBJ1-2
v_call: TRBV6-7
clone_size: NA
cdr3_nt: TGTGCCAGCAGTTACTCGATGGAAACCTACTATGGCTACACCTTC
cdr3_aa: CASSYSMETYYGYTF

d_call: NA
j_call: TRBJ1-5
v_call: TRBV5-6
clone_size: few
cdr3_nt: TGTGCCAGCAGCTTGGCGGGTGAGCGTCAGCCCCAGCATTTT
cdr3_aa: CASSLAGERQPQHF

d_call: NA
j_call: TRBJ2-6
v_call: TRBV7-3
clone_size: many
cdr3_nt: TGTGCCAGCAGCCCTGGGGCCAACGTCCTGACTTTC
cdr3_aa: CASSPGANVLTF

d_call: NA
j_call: TRBJ2-7
v_call: TRBV7-6
clone_size: many
cdr3_nt: TGTGCCAGCAGCTTAGTAGGGGTCGGCGAGCAGTACTTC
cdr3_aa: CASSLVGVGEQYF

d_call: NA
j_call: TRBJ2-3
v_call: TRBV2
clone_size: many
cdr3_nt: TGTGCCAGCAGTGGGTTAGCGACAGATACGCAGTATTTT
cdr3_aa: CASSGLATDTQYF

d_call: TRBD2
j_call: TRBJ2-5
v_call: TRBV5-1
clone_size: NA
cdr3_nt: TGCGCCAGCAGCTTTCTAGCGGGAGTGGGAGAAGAGACCCAGTACTTC
cdr3_aa: CASSFLAGVGEETQYF

d_call: TRBD2
j_call: TRBJ2-5
v_call: TRBV6-2/TRBV6-3
clone_size: many
cdr3_nt: TGTGCCAGCAGCTCGTCGCAGCGGGGGAACCAAGAGACCCAGTACTTC
cdr3_aa: CASSSSQRGNQETQYF

d_call: NA
j_call: TRBJ2-5
v_call: TRBV20-1
clone_size: many
cdr3_nt: TGCAGTGGGACCCGGGGTAGCGGTAAAGAGACCCAGTACTTC
cdr3_aa: CSGTRGSGKETQYF

d_call: NA
j_call: TRBJ1-5
v_call: TRBV2
clone_size: many
cdr3_nt: TGTGCCAGCAACAGCGACCTGAGGTATAGCAATCAGCCCCAGCATTTT
cdr3_aa: CASNSDLRYSNQPQHF

d_call: TRBD2
j_call: TRBJ2-7
v_call: TRBV5-1
clone_size: many
cdr3_nt: TGCGCCAGCAGCTTCGAACAGCGGGGGGGACCCTACGAGCAGTACTTC
cdr3_aa: CASSFEQRGGPYEQYF

d_call: TRBD2
j_call: TRBJ2-1
v_call: TRBV5-1
clone_size: NA
cdr3_nt: TGCGCCAGCAGCTTAATTGGGACTAGCGGGGGTAATGAGCAGTTCTTC
cdr3_aa: CASSLIGTSGGNEQFF

d_call: NA
j_call: TRBJ1-3
v_call: TRBV6-5
clone_size: medium-sized
cdr3_nt: TGTGCCAGCAGTTACTCGGGGTCTGGAAACACCATATATTTT
cdr3_aa: CASSYSGSGNTIYF

d_call: NA
j_call: TRBJ2-1
v_call: TRBV19
clone_size: many
cdr3_nt: TGTGCCAGTAAGCAGGTGGGGATAGGTGAGCAGTTCTTC
cdr3_aa: CASKQVGIGEQFF

d_call: NA
j_call: TRBJ2-5
v_call: TRBV19
clone_size: NA
cdr3_nt: TGTGCCAGTAGTATCCAGCTACAAGAGACCCAGTACTTC
cdr3_aa: CASSIQLQETQYF

d_call: TRBD2
j_call: TRBJ2-5
v_call: TRBV7-9
clone_size: many
cdr3_nt: TGTGCCAGCACCTTAACCGGGGGAGGGGAAGAGACCCAGTACTTC
cdr3_aa: CASTLTGGGEETQYF

d_call: NA
j_call: TRBJ1-2
v_call: TRBV6-5
clone_size: few
cdr3_nt: TGTGCCAGCAGTTACTCATACGGGCCAGCGCGGGGCTACACCTTC
cdr3_aa: CASSYSYGPARGYTF

d_call: TRBD1
j_call: TRBJ2-7
v_call: TRBV25-1
clone_size: many
cdr3_nt: TGTGCCAGCGAGGGACAGAACTCCTACGAGCAGTACTTC
cdr3_aa: CASEGQNSYEQYF

d_call: NA
j_call: TRBJ1-2
v_call: TRBV28
clone_size: NA
cdr3_nt: TGTGCCAGCAGTTCATCCAGGACAGCTAAAAACTATGGCTACACCTTC
cdr3_aa: CASSSSRTAKNYGYTF

d_call: TRBD1
j_call: TRBJ1-2
v_call: TRBV5-1
clone_size: many
cdr3_nt: TGCGCCAGCAGCACGGGACAGGGGGCTTCTTTCTATGGCTACACCTTC
cdr3_aa: CASSTGQGASFYGYTF

d_call: NA
j_call: TRBJ1-5
v_call: TRBV5-6
clone_size: many
cdr3_nt: TGTGCCAGCAGCTTGGGACCATCGGTAGGGGCCCAGCATTTT
cdr3_aa: CASSLGPSVGAQHF

d_call: NA
j_call: TRBJ2-3
v_call: TRBV3-1
clone_size: many
cdr3_nt: TGTGCCAGCAGCCATCAACTGGGGACCGCAATATTCACAGATACGCAGTATTTT
cdr3_aa: CASSHQLGTAIFTDTQYF

d_call: NA
j_call: TRBJ2-2
v_call: TRBV6-2/TRBV6-3
clone_size: NA
cdr3_nt: TGTGCCAGCAGTTACACATGGACCGGGGAGCTGTTTTTT
cdr3_aa: CASSYTWTGELFF